This T cell receptor beta chain comes out of a study of cytomegalovirus exposure and HLA in healthy donors (dated by TCRdb to about 2017). About the full investigation: An earlier analysis of several hundred of the donors reported 276 Gb of sequence data and 117 million unique TCR beta sequences from 150 million to 200 million T cells. An early release that covered about 600 HLA-typed donors contained approximately 300 gigabases of sequencing data and 75 million to 100 million unique TCR sequences. Among the approximately 430 genotyped donors, around 81% belonged to the genetic ancestry cluster associated with self-reported Caucasian donors. The study was designed to test whether signatures of past pathogen exposure could be identified by cataloging public T cell receptors. The study profiled the T cell repertoires of around 700 subjects by immunosequencing and related them to cytomegalovirus serostatus. Besides the first cohort of hundreds of subjects, a separate validation cohort made up of 120 different subjects was used. To predict cytomegalovirus infection status, the study combined high-throughput TCR immunosequencing, statistical association of individual TCRs with disease status, and machine learning. A later analysis re-examined previously published TCR beta repertoires from about 670 donors and added high-resolution HLA genotyping to investigate patterns of TCR occurrence. Rather than using new phenotypic data, the later analysis identified candidate immune exposures from TCR beta sequences and from how often those sequences occurred across donors. An earlier analysis of roughly 600 of the donors used high-throughput TCR beta sequencing to judge whether each TCR beta V gene segment behaved as functional or pseudogenic. Donor age, sex, ethnicity and CMV serostatus were compiled together with the repertoire data. In a later genetic analysis, genome-wide SNP genotypes for about 60% of the 666 donors were used, and that subset was treated as a discovery cohort. Every repertoire in the discovery cohort had been generated on one and the same sequencing platform. Class I and class II HLA loci were covered by the typing at four-digit resolution. The number of donors typed differed by locus, with roughly 629-640 for A, B, C, DRB1 and DQB1, more than 500 for DQA1, approximately 580 for DPA1, and over 400 for DPB1. About 5 DR-DQ haplotypes were handled as single units for association and clustering, since linkage in the cohort was strong. Across approximately 400 genotyped donors of the cohort, an average of about 240,000 unique TCR beta nucleotide sequences per donor were sequenced, and 15% to 20% of those sequences were non-productive.

CDR1 SNHLY and CDR2 FYNNEI were looked up in the germline V gene. The CDR3 measures 12 amino acids from cysteine to phenylalanine. Solely the CDR3 DNA is kept, with 36 bases framed from the first base. Trimming accounts for 3 bases at V and 9 bases at J, while the number of junction bases matched to no gene is 5. The cohort consisted of 670 or so healthy bone marrow donors. At the time of sampling, every cohort member was nominally healthy, though immune exposures that went unrecorded were likely present. The donor was CMV seronegative and was included in the group of over 300 seronegative cohort members. Every donor gave a peripheral blood sample, and the peripheral blood mononuclear cells from that sample were used for TCR beta sequencing. The Qiagen DNeasy Blood Extraction Kit was used to extract genomic DNA from the blood cell samples. Broader findings and caveats from the paper: A later analysis reported that several top co-occurrence clusters appeared linked to parvovirus B19, influenza, CMV and Epstein-Barr virus. The earlier analysis of 587 of the donors excluded 15 to 20 rarely observed V segments, including chromosome 9 orphons, because counts were too low. In a later analysis, HLA-associated TCR beta chains showed more clonal expansion and lower generation probabilities than non-associated chains that were equally common. For the cohort, immune exposure information was limited to CMV serostatus. The classifier was reported to diagnose cytomegalovirus status with high specificity and sensitivity in both the original and validation cohorts. Sequencing depth was assumed to be roughly uniform across donors in the presence/absence analyses, though that assumption may not hold. In the study, approximately 150 TCR beta chains were listed as associated with cytomegalovirus. Because some donors lacked HLA typing at each locus, the association tests relied only on the typed subset. An earlier analysis of around 500 of the donors showed that most TCR beta V segments appeared in productive rearrangements either about 87% or about 30% of the time, which broadly matched IMGT annotations. Three of the identified cytomegalovirus-associated TCR beta chains were confirmed in vitro to be specific for cytomegalovirus antigens. A cluster of highly shared sequence variants was judged likely to represent a technical artifact of the sequencing pipeline. The cohort was sequenced for TCR beta chains only, and without alpha or paired-chain data the features that could be detected were limited. It was suggested by the authors that the approach could potentially be generalized to other disease states and immunological phenotypes. Because the 87-base-pair reads could not distinguish some IMGT-functional V segments, including TRBV6-2 and TRBV6-3, those segments were excluded. Most CMV-associated TCR beta chains appeared to be HLA-restricted in a later analysis, and the HLA associations seemed to be driven largely by CMV exposure. Most TCR sequences were seen in very few donors, while some public TCRs were found in many individuals. Strong co-occurrence of HLA alleles, especially DR and DQ, made assigning TCR associations to individual alleles difficult. A further reported finding was that TCR beta sequences accurately predicted the HLA-A and HLA-B alleles for most subjects in the first cohort. Specific HLA alleles were associated with roughly 16,000 TCR beta sequences at a false discovery rate of 0.05 in a later analysis. In a later analysis, TCR association rates were found to vary across HLA loci, with the most associated TCRs seen for DRB1 alleles and the fewest for HLA-C alleles. A later genetic analysis reported fewer N-insertions in productive TCRs among donors in an Asian-associated ancestry cluster than the roughly 690-donor mean. Correlated functional status among segregating V segments might be attributable to linkage disequilibrium, but an unknown experimental factor could not be ruled out. V-gene and J-gene trimming of TCR beta chains was associated with a missense DCLRE1C variant in a later genetic analysis, and the association was replicated in an independent cohort.

The receptor library was made with the immunoSEQ multiplex PCR assay. A mixture of 60 forward primers for TCR Vbeta segments and 13 reverse primers for TCR Jbeta segments was used in the multiplex PCR. The CDR3 region of rearranged TCR beta genes was amplified from genomic DNA by a multiplex PCR assay. The amplified TCR beta libraries were sequenced on the Illumina HiSeq System as 87-base-pair reads. The source study handled its data this way. A later analysis counted around 72 million unique TCR beta chains across the 666 repertoires, and approximately 11 million of these chains were shared by at least two donors. A nearest-neighbor algorithm error-corrected the raw reads and collapsed the reads into unique sequences, merging closely related sequences to remove PCR and sequencing errors. V, D and J gene segments were assigned by aligning CDR3 sequences to IMGT reference sequences. Each retained sequence needed at least a six-nucleotide match to both a V gene segment and a J gene segment. Rearrangements were classified as productive when the CDR3 lacked stop codons and remained in frame with V and J, and all other rearrangements were classified as non-productive. CDR3 was defined according to IMGT convention as the region running from the second conserved V-encoded cysteine to the conserved J-encoded phenylalanine. Sequences without an unambiguous match to a single V gene segment were excluded from the earlier analysis of 500 to 700 of the donors. In an earlier analysis of about 590 of the donors, a V segment was called functional when productive rearrangements were above 56.7%, and segregating when the standard deviation between donors exceeded 5%. A statistical classification framework was developed to diagnose cytomegalovirus status using the catalog of TCR beta chain sequences. In a later analysis, TCR nucleotide sequences were compared against IMGT/GENE-DB human TR gene sequences so that V and J genes could be assigned. A later analysis assigned CDR3 sequences and most-parsimonious VDJ recombination scenarios with the TCRdist pipeline. In a later analysis, each TCR beta chain was defined by its CDR3 amino acid sequence together with its V-gene family, and reads lacking a unique V-gene family were excluded. As a way to deal with suspected cross-contamination and a sequencing artifact, a later analysis dropped hundreds of nucleotide sequences that were highly shared and had low generation probability. In a later analysis, a clonal expansion index was calculated for each public chain from normalized within-repertoire ranks of inferred template counts. Generation probabilities in a later analysis came from a VDJ recombination model fitted to out-of-frame rearrangements, and those results were checked against IGoR. A later analysis scored TCR-TCR, TCR-HLA and TCR-CMV co-occurrence with hypergeometric tests, applying a repertoire-size bias correction to TCR pairs. A later analysis estimated false discovery rates by permuting HLA or CMV assignments 20 times. In a later analysis, co-occurring TCRs were grouped with DBSCAN, and TCRdist sequence similarity was added when clustering was performed within HLA-allele-positive subsets. Repertoires with fewer than 30,000 or more than 120,000 public chains, plus five repertoires with anomalous nucleotide sharing, were excluded from co-occurrence clustering. Held by TCRdb, this immuneACCESS table contains in-frame sequences only and omits some clones. Under half of the omission traces to an unresolved V gene where checked; the cause of the rest is unknown. The V and J calls and clone size were taken over from that table, and D and trimming were inferred from the DNA. The sample data list 130,000 or so clones, and 88% of these were observed just once. Jointly, the top ten make up around 0.51% of the sample.

Only one count was recorded for this clone. Its antigen is unknown. Nothing much larger sits one base from this clone, and base qualities are not available. Material: PBMCs. The sequence was collected from a woman aged 40 to 49 in good health and CMV-seronegative. This chain joins TRBV2 to TRBJ2-7, and TRBD1 matches 7 of the central bases. The base sequence is TGTGCCAGCAGTGACCACCGGGACAGGCAGTACTTC. Translated, this gives CASSDHRDRQYF. The full variable domain, completed from the reference TRBV2 and TRBJ2-7 proteins outside the CDR3, reads EPEVTQTPSHQVTQMGQEVILRCVPISNHLYFYWYRQILGQKVEFLVSFYNNEISEKSEIFDDQFSVERPDGSNFTLKIRSTKLEDSAMYFCASSDHRDRQYFGPGTRLTVT.